This TCR beta chain appears in the sequencing data of a study of T cells in Graves' hyperthyroidism and ophthalmopathy. This CDR3 is built from 12 residues. V shed 4 bases and J shed 6 bases, with 10 bases lying between them. Using RNA transcripts as the source, TCR beta CDR3 regions were amplified. During a first-round RT-PCR of the TCR CDR3, the HTBI primer set was used. TCRdb analysed the multiplex PCR reads with MiXCR anew, one entry per CDR3 protein. The data hold roughly 500,000 distinct CDR3 sequences, with approximately 49% observed a single time. What was sequenced was peripheral blood or thyroid tissue (not recorded which). The V and J genes are TRBV12-3 or TRBV12-4 and TRBJ2-7; D is unresolved. This clonotype originated in an adult woman with Graves' disease, either hyperthyroidism or ophthalmopathy (not recorded which). The CDR3, as DNA: TGTGCCAGCAGTTCCGGCGACTCCGAGCAGTACTTC. Its protein product is CASSSGDSEQYF.